This TCR beta chain came from a study of identical twins (dated by TCRdb to the mid-2010s). Notes on the research overall: To test whether fetal clonotypes persist, the study used deep sequencing on TCR alpha and beta repertoires from monozygotic twins, unrelated adults of various ages, and cord blood. To rule out contamination, the twin experiments were replicated at different times with different library preparation protocols.

Regarding this clonotype: Its binding antigen is unknown. Base qualities were left out, and no much larger clone turns up one base away.

Including cysteine and phenylalanine, the CDR3 has 16 amino acids. Only the CDR3 DNA stays, 48 bases, in frame from base 1. CDR1 is given as SGHVS and CDR2 as FQNEAQ, both from the germline V gene. The V end gives up 4 bases and the J end 5 bases, leaving 7 bases in the junction not matched to a gene. Overall study outcomes, separate from this receptor: Conclusions relied on cross-sectional statistical analysis, since the same donors could not be followed over many years. Fewer insertions were carried by abundant cord blood beta clonotypes; a weaker similar trend was observed in young adult naive repertoires, while no such trend was observed in memory repertoires. A weaker excess of twin sharing was found in beta out-of-frame sequences because the signal-to-noise ratio was lowered by fewer shared sequences. Zero-insertion analyses could be partly confounded by invariant T cells such as MAIT and iNKT, though diverse VJ usage argued against such confounding for most clonotypes. In monozygotic twins, out-of-frame TCR alpha sharing was systematically underestimated by recombination models, although the models agreed with sharing between unrelated individuals. Out-of-frame TCR alpha sequences shared between twins showed an excess of low generation-probability sequences compared with coincidental sharing between unrelated individuals.

Only healthy Caucasian donors were included. The study also sequenced three unrelated non-twin adults: a male aged 18 to 29, a male aged 50 to 59 and a female aged 50 to 59. Miltenyi CD45RO+ enrichment and human naive T-cell isolation kits were used to isolate memory (CD45RO+) and naive T cells from PBMC. The library was obtained by 5' RACE. This sample was sequenced with an Illumina HiSeq 2000. Template switching introduced a universal primer binding site; the final cDNA contained a unique molecular identifier, enabling accurate counting of TCR cDNA molecules. First-strand cDNA for TCR alpha and beta chains was synthesized from specific primers in the conserved constant-segment region. To control for contamination, each cDNA library was double barcoded with a SMART-Mk sample barcode plus Illumina barcodes. TruSeq adapter sequences and Illumina sample barcodes were added in two successive PCR steps. Sequencing of the TCR alpha and beta cDNA libraries was done on the Illumina HiSeq platform using custom primers. The study's processing was this. MiGEC processed the raw reads to extract unique molecular identifiers, while MiXCR was used to determine the CDR3 positions. For each individual, recombination models were inferred using an EM algorithm with the repgenHMM and IGoR tools. Shared clonotypes were analyzed with the tcR package in R, and sharing was normalized by the product of cloneset sizes. To study raw recombination without the effects of thymic and clonal selection, out-of-frame nonproductive sequences were analyzed. Using fastp trimming at Q25 and MiXCR clonotype assembly, TCRdb reanalyzed the public sequencing data and kept in-frame beta chains. For every CDR3 protein sequence, its rows merge into one entry that carries the most common genes and DNA. These V and J calls rely on TCRdb rather than the paper's analysis. This sample holds 690,000 or so distinct CDR3 sequences; less than 7% were observed only once. The ten top clones hold under 2% of the sample.

The material sequenced was naive T cells sorted from blood. Read against the paper, the sample's cell subset or site label means: cells isolated with a human naive T-cell isolation kit. The sequence was obtained from a man between 18 and 35 years old in good health. The sequence links TRBV7-8 to TRBJ2-7; TRBD2 fits 14 bases in the junction. The CDR3 reads CASSSRLAGGPNEQYF. In nucleotide form, the sequence is TGTGCCAGCAGCTCAAGACTAGCGGGAGGGCCTAACGAGCAGTACTTC. When the CDR3 is completed using the reference TRBV7-8 and TRBJ2-7 genes on either side, the full variable domain is GAGVSQSPRYKVAKRGQDVALRCDPISGHVSLFWYQQALGQGPEFLTYFQNEAQLDKSGLPSDRFFAERPEGSVSTLKIQRTQQEDSAVYLCASSSRLAGGPNEQYFGPGTRLTVT.